This T cell receptor (beta chain) was identified during a study of blood T cell repertoires in COVID-19. The table came from immunoSEQ multiplex PCR; TCRdb's copy has only in-frame clones and leaves some out. The data contain around 240,000 clones, roughly nine tenths of them singletons. Germline CDR1 and CDR2: LGHNA and YNFKEQ. V was shortened by 0 bases and J by 2 bases, with 11 bases between the two germline ends. The CDR3 loop spans 15 amino acids. The sequenced sample consisted of PBMCs or T cells enriched from blood (not recorded which). The genes are TRBV4-2 and TRBJ2-7; D may be TRBD1 (6 bases). This sequence was found in a human donor in a cohort exposed to, infected with or recovered from COVID-19 (not recorded which). The donor label of this sample is uncertain. For the CDR3, the DNA is TGTGCCAGCAGCCAAGATTCGAGGACAGCCTACGAGCAGTACTTC. This sequence encodes CASSQDSRTAYEQYF.